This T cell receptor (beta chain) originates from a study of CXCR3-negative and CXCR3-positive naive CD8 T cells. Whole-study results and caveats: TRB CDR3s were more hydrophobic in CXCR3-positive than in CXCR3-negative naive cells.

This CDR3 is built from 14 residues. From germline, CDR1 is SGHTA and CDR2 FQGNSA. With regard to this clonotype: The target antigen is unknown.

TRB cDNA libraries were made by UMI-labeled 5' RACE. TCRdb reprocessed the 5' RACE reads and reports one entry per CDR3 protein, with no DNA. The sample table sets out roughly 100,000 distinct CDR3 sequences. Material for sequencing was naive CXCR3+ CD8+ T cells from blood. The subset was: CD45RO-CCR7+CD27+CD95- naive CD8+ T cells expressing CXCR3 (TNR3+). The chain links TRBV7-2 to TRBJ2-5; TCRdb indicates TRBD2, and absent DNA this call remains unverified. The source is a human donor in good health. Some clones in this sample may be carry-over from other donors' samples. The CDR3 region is CASSLLQEEETQYF.